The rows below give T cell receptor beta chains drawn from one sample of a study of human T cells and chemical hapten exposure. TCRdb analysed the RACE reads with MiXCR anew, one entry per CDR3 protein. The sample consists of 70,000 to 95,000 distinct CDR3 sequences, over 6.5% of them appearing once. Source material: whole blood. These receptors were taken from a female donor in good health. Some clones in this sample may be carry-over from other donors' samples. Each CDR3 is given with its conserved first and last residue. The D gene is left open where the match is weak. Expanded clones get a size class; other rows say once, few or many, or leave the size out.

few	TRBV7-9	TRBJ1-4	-	TGTGCCAGCAGCTTCCGACAGGATCAGGCAACTAATGAAAAACTGTTTTTT	CASSFRQDQATNEKLFF
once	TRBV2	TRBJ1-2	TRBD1	TGTGCCAGCTCCAGGACAGGGGGCGGTGGCTACACCTTC	CASSRTGGGGYTF
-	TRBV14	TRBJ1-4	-	TGTGCCAGCAGCCGAGTCAGTCCGTCGAAACTGTTTTTT	CASSRVSPSKLFF
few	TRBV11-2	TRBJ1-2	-	TGTGCCAGCAGCCCCAACCGCCAGGGAGTCTATGGCTACACCTTC	CASSPNRQGVYGYTF
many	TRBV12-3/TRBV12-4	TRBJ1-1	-	TGTGCCAGCAGGAACAGGGACCGGAGCACTGAAGCTTTCTTT	CASRNRDRSTEAFF
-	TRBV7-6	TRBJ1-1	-	TGTGCCAGCAGCTTAGATGGTCAGGGAGACTATAACACTGAAGCTTTCTTT	CASSLDGQGDYNTEAFF
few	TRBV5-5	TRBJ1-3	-	TGTGCCAGCAGCTTAAATAGGGTTACTGGAAACACCATATATTTT	CASSLNRVTGNTIYF
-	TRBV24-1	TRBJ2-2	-	TGTGCCACCAGTGGAACCGCAGTCGGGGAGCTGTTTTTT	CATSGTAVGELFF
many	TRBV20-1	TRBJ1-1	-	TGCAGTGCTAGAGGACGAGATCCTATGAACACTGAAGCTTTCTTT	CSARGRDPMNTEAFF
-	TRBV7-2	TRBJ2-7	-	TGTGCCAGCAGTTTTTTACCCTCCCCCTCCTACGAGCAGTACTTC	CASSFLPSPSYEQYF
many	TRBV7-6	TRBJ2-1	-	TGTGCCAGCAGCCTCGGGGCCTACAATGAGCAGTTCTTC	CASSLGAYNEQFF
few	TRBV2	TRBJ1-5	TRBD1	TGTGCCAGCAGTCCCTCCGGGACAGAAAAGTACGAAAATCAGCCCCAGCATTTT	CASSPSGTEKYENQPQHF
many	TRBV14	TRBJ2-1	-	TGTGCCAGCAGCCCAGGGGATGGGGGTTACAATGAGCAGTTCTTC	CASSPGDGGYNEQFF
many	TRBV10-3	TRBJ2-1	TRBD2	TGTGCCATCAGTGACAACTCACTAGCGGGGGGGCTGGGTGAGCAGTTCTTC	CAISDNSLAGGLGEQFF
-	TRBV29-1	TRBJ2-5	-	TGCAGCTTTCAGGGAGTAGGTACTGAAGAGACCCAGTACTTC	CSFQGVGTEETQYF
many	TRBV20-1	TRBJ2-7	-	TGCAGTGCTAGAGATCTAGCACTAAGCTCCTACGAGCAGTACTTC	CSARDLALSSYEQYF
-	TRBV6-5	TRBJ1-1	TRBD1	TGTGCCAGCAGTTTATCTCACTTGGACAGGGGGCGATTCTTT	CASSLSHLDRGRFF
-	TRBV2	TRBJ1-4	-	TGTGCCACTTCGTCCGCGTGTGGGGAAAAACTGTTTTTT	CATSSACGEKLFF
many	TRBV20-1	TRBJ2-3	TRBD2	TGCAGTGCTACATTGGGGGGGATTAGCACAGATACGCAGTATTTT	CSATLGGISTDTQYF
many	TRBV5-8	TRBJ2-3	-	TGTGCCAGCAGCTTGGAGCTCGAGGATACGCAGTATTTT	CASSLELEDTQYF
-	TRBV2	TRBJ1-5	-	TGTGCCAGCCAAAAGGGAAATCAGCCCCAGCATTTT	CASQKGNQPQHF
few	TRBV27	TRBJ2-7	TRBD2	TGTGCCAGCAGTTTTCTCCTTCCGGCGGGGGGGCTCGGCGAGCAGTACTTC	CASSFLLPAGGLGEQYF
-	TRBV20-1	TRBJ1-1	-	TGCAGTGCCAGTACAGGGTTTTCGAACACTGAAGCTTTCTTT	CSASTGFSNTEAFF
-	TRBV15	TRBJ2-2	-	TGTGCCACCAGCAGAGCAGGGGCCGGGGAGCTGTTTTTT	CATSRAGAGELFF
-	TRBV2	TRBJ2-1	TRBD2	TGTGCCAGCAGTGAAGTGGTAGCGGGTGCCTACAATGAGCAGTTCTTC	CASSEVVAGAYNEQFF
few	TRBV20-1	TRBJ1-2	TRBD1	TGCAGTGCTAGCCCAGGGGGCGCTTTTTCTGGCTACACCTTC	CSASPGGAFSGYTF
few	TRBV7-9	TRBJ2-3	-	TGTGCCAGCACCACAACCGGGACACCCCCCCCAACTAGCACAGATACGCAGTATTTT	CASTTTGTPPPTSTDTQYF
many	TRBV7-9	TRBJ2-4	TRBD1	TGTGCCAGCAGCATGGACAGGGCGGACATTCAGTACTTC	CASSMDRADIQYF
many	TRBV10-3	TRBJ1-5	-	TGTGCCATCAGTGAAAACGGGGCTTATCAGCCCCAGCATTTT	CAISENGAYQPQHF
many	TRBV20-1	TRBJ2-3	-	TGCAGTGCTGCCATGGGGGGGCCGCATACGCAGTATTTT	CSAAMGGPHTQYF
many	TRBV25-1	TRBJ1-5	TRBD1	TGTGCCAGCAGTGAATGGGGGACAGGGGGCAGTCAGCCCCAGCATTTT	CASSEWGTGGSQPQHF
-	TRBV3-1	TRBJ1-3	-	TGTGCCAGCAGCGTATACAGGAGGGGCTCTGGAAACACCATATATTTT	CASSVYRRGSGNTIYF
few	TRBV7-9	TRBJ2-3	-	TGTGCCAGCAGCTTTGACTCCGGCACAGATACGCAGTATTTT	CASSFDSGTDTQYF
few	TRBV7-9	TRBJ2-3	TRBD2	TGTGCCAGCAGCTCCCGGACCCCAGCGGGGGCCCTAATCACAGATACGCAGTATTTT	CASSSRTPAGALITDTQYF
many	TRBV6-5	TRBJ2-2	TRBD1	TGTGCCAGCAGTAGGTGGACAGGGAACACCGGGGAGCTGTTTTTT	CASSRWTGNTGELFF
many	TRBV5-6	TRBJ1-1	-	TGTGCCAGCAGCTTGGGGGACACCCGAGAAGCTTTCTTT	CASSLGDTREAFF
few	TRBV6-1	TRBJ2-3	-	TGTGCCAGCAGTTCCGGGACAAGTGGTTCAGATACGCAGTATTTT	CASSSGTSGSDTQYF
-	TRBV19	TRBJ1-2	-	TGTGCCAGTAGTGGAGGGACGGGAGAGTATGGCTACACCTTC	CASSGGTGEYGYTF
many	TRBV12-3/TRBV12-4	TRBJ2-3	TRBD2	TGTGCCAGCAGTCTGGGACTAGCTAGCACAGATACGCAGTATTTT	CASSLGLASTDTQYF